The rows below give T cell receptor beta chains drawn from one sample of a study of cytomegalovirus exposure and HLA in healthy donors. Profiled with immunoSEQ multiplex PCR; TCRdb holds only in-frame clones, not every one. The data show approximately 150,000 clones, around 77% seen once. The sequenced sample consisted of PBMCs. These receptors were collected from a woman aged 60 to 75 in good health and CMV-seronegative. Each CDR3 is given with its conserved first and last residue. Fields, in order: D gene, V gene, clone size, J gene, CDR3 DNA, CDR3 protein. A D gene is named only where the DNA matches it firmly. Clone size, where shown, is once, few, many, or a class for clones that have expanded.

>TRBD1|TRBV2|-|TRBJ2-7
TGTGCCAGCTCAAGGGACAGCCACGAGCAGTACTTC
CASSRDSHEQYF
>TRBD1|TRBV28|few|TRBJ1-5
TGTGCCAGCAGTTTGGCGGGACAGGGAGACAATCAGCCCCAGCATTTT
CASSLAGQGDNQPQHF
>-|TRBV11-2|-|TRBJ1-2
TGTGCCAGCAGCTTAGAAGTAATAAGGGGATATGGCTACACCTTC
CASSLEVIRGYGYTF
>TRBD2|TRBV11-2|-|TRBJ2-2
TGTGCCAGCAGCTTGGGGCCTGGACTAGCGGGAGGGGCCGGGGAGCTGTTTTTT
CASSLGPGLAGGAGELFF
>TRBD1|TRBV27|-|TRBJ1-2
TGTGCCAGCAGTTTCTACCGTCAGGGGGCCGACTATGGCTACACCTTC
CASSFYRQGADYGYTF
>-|TRBV18|-|TRBJ2-1
TGTGCCAGCTCCTCCCGGACTCCTGGCGATGAGCAGTTCTTC
CASSSRTPGDEQFF
>TRBD2|TRBV12-5|-|TRBJ2-1
TGTGCTAGTGGTGCGGGACTAGCAGAAAACAATGAGCAGTTCTTC
CASGAGLAENNEQFF
>TRBD2|TRBV2|-|TRBJ2-3
TGTGCCAGCAGTGAAGCCAACGTAGCGGGAGGGCGCATAGATACGCAGTATTTT
CASSEANVAGGRIDTQYF
>-|TRBV15|-|TRBJ2-7
TGTGCCACCAGCAGAGACAGGGTGGCTTACGAGCAGTACTTC
CATSRDRVAYEQYF
>TRBD1|TRBV5-1|-|TRBJ1-6
TGCGCCAGCAGCTGGGGGACAGGCAATTCACCCCTCCACTTT
CASSWGTGNSPLHF
>-|TRBV6-6|-|TRBJ1-1
TGTGCCAGCAGTTACCTCTCGGCGGGAGCCACTGAAGCTTTCTTT
CASSYLSAGATEAFF
>TRBD1|TRBV30|-|TRBJ2-2
TGTGCCTGGCGGACAGGGGATATCGGGGAGCTGTTTTTT
CAWRTGDIGELFF
>-|TRBV7-2|-|TRBJ2-5
TGTGCCAGCAACGGACACCCCCAAGAGACCCAGTACTTC
CASNGHPQETQYF
>TRBD2|TRBV7-7|-|TRBJ2-2
TGTGCCAGCAGAGAGGCGGGAGGATCTGGGGAGCTGTTTTTT
CASREAGGSGELFF
>-|TRBV6-6|few|TRBJ1-5
TGTGCCAGCAGTTACTCGATTGGGGGCGGCAATCAGCCCCAGCATTTT
CASSYSIGGGNQPQHF
>-|TRBV19|-|TRBJ1-1
TGTGCCAGTAGTTTGCGGGGACCCGGCGCCACTGAAGCTTTCTTT
CASSLRGPGATEAFF
>-|TRBV2|-|TRBJ2-2
TGTGCCAGCAGTGAAGGAGCGGGCAGGGCTCCGACCGGGGAGCTGTTTTTT
CASSEGAGRAPTGELFF
>TRBD2|TRBV6-1|-|TRBJ2-7
TGTGCCAGCAGCCAAAGCGGGATCTACGAGCAGTACTTC
CASSQSGIYEQYF
>-|TRBV19|-|TRBJ1-3
TGTGCCAGTAGTGAGTCAGGCTCTGGAAACACCATATATTTT
CASSESGSGNTIYF
>-|TRBV7-9|-|TRBJ2-7
TGTGCCAGCAGCCCTTACGAGCAGTACTTC
CASSPYEQYF
>-|TRBV7-8|-|TRBJ2-2
TGTGCCAGCAGCCGCGGGACAGCGAACACCGGGGAGCTGTTTTTT
CASSRGTANTGELFF
>TRBD1|TRBV7-9|-|TRBJ2-5
TGTTCCAGCAGCCCCACCGGGACAGGGGTCCAAGAGACCCAGTACTTC
CSSSPTGTGVQETQYF
>TRBD1|TRBV5-1|-|TRBJ2-2
TGCGCCAGCAGCACCGGGACAGCCTTTAACACCGGGGAGCTGTTTTTT
CASSTGTAFNTGELFF
>TRBD1|TRBV11-2|-|TRBJ2-2
TGTGCCAGCAGCTTCGGGGGACAGGGGAAGGCCGGGGAGCTGTTTTTT
CASSFGGQGKAGELFF
>-|TRBV11-2|-|TRBJ1-5
TGTGCCAGCAGCTTAGACCAGGGTTCTAGTCAGCCCCAGCATTTT
CASSLDQGSSQPQHF
>TRBD1|TRBV7-9|-|TRBJ1-1
TGTGCCAGCAGCTCCAGACAGGGAGGTAACACTGAAGCTTTCTTT
CASSSRQGGNTEAFF
>-|TRBV9|-|TRBJ2-7
TGTGCCAGCAGCGTAGGGGGTACTACGGGGTCCTACGAGCAGTACTTC
CASSVGGTTGSYEQYF
>TRBD2|TRBV7-6|few|TRBJ2-7
TGTGCCAGCAGCTTAGGAGCGGGGGTCGACGAGCAGTACTTC
CASSLGAGVDEQYF
>TRBD1|TRBV28|-|TRBJ1-2
TGTGCCAGCAGACCACAGGGGTTCGGCTACACCTTC
CASRPQGFGYTF
>TRBD2|TRBV5-1|-|TRBJ2-3
TGCGCCAGCAGCCCAGGACTAGCGGGAGATACGCAGTATTTT
CASSPGLAGDTQYF
>TRBD2|TRBV6-6|-|TRBJ2-1
TGTGCCAGCAGTTTTTATCCAGCGGGACCCCCCGATGAGCAGTTCTTC
CASSFYPAGPPDEQFF
>TRBD1|TRBV5-1|-|TRBJ1-2
TGCGCCAGCAGCAGGGACAGCAACTATGGCTACACCTTC
CASSRDSNYGYTF
>TRBD2|TRBV13|-|TRBJ2-3
TGTGCCAGCAGCTTTAGCGGGGGGTTCGGTGTAGAAGGCACAGATACGCAGTATTTT
CASSFSGGFGVEGTDTQYF
>TRBD2|TRBV28|-|TRBJ2-1
TGTGCCAGCAGACCCCGGACTAGCGGGAGGAGCTACAATGAGCAGTTCTTC
CASRPRTSGRSYNEQFF
>TRBD2|TRBV29-1|-|TRBJ2-3
TGCAGCGTTGAAGGTCTAGCGGGAGTCACAGATACGCAGTATTTT
CSVEGLAGVTDTQYF
>-|TRBV2|few|TRBJ1-5
TGTGCCAGCGCTGCGGGTCTTAGCAATCAGCCCCAGCATTTT
CASAAGLSNQPQHF
>TRBD1|TRBV7-3|-|TRBJ2-2
TGTGCCAGCAGCAGAGGACAGGGACGCACCGGGGAGCTGTTTTTT
CASSRGQGRTGELFF
>-|TRBV6-5|-|TRBJ2-5
TGTGCCAGCAGGGCGGACGGGAACCAAGAGACCCAGTACTTC
CASRADGNQETQYF
>TRBD2|TRBV28|-|TRBJ2-5
TGTGCCAGCATTCAGGGACTAGCGGGAGGAGAGACCCAGTACTTC
CASIQGLAGGETQYF
>-|TRBV6-1|-|TRBJ1-4
TGTGCCAGCAGTGAAGAGCCTGACAGGCAACTGTTTTTT
CASSEEPDRQLFF
>-|TRBV27|-|TRBJ1-4
TGTGCCAGCAGTTTTGGGACACAACCTAATGAAAAACTGTTTTTT
CASSFGTQPNEKLFF
>-|TRBV5-1|-|TRBJ2-5
TGCGCCAGCAGAACAGGGAACCAAGAGACCCAGTACTTC
CASRTGNQETQYF
>-|TRBV5-1|-|TRBJ1-2
TGCGCCAGCAGCTTCGGGGATGGCTATGGCTACACCTTC
CASSFGDGYGYTF
>-|TRBV11-2|-|TRBJ2-7
TGTGCCAGCAGGGGACTTCGAAAAATGGAGCAGTACTTC
CASRGLRKMEQYF
>TRBD1|TRBV2|-|TRBJ2-7
TGTGCCAGCAGTGAAGGTTGGGACAGGAGAACCTACGAGCAGTACTTC
CASSEGWDRRTYEQYF
>TRBD1|TRBV10-1|-|TRBJ2-1
TGCGCCAGCAGAGAAGAAGGGGGCGCAGGTAGGCAGTTCTTC
CASREEGGAGRQFF
>TRBD1|TRBV4-1|-|TRBJ1-5
TGCGCCAGCAGCCAAGGGTTTGCGGCAGGGGGTAGCAATCAGCCCCAGCATTTT
CASSQGFAAGGSNQPQHF
>TRBD1|TRBV11-2|few|TRBJ2-5
TGTGCCAGCAGCTTCGGGAACGACAGGGCCCAAGAGACCCAGTACTTC
CASSFGNDRAQETQYF
>-|TRBV30|-|TRBJ2-5
TGTGCCTGGAGCCGGTACCAAGAGACCCAGTACTTC
CAWSRYQETQYF
>-|TRBV4-1|-|TRBJ2-7
TGCGCCAGCAGCGAAGAGGCTAGTACCTACGAGCAGTACTTC
CASSEEASTYEQYF